The 27 T cell receptor beta chains in this list originate from one sample, sequenced in a study of PD-1 blockade in classical Hodgkin lymphoma. No patient escaped relapse after autologous stem cell transplantation, and brentuximab vedotin exposure varied. Sequencing used immunoSEQ multiplex PCR; TCRdb keeps in-frame clones, though not all of them. The sample has 15,000 to 20,000 clones; about 80% are singletons. Sequenced here: peripheral blood mononuclear cells (PBMCs), sampled at baseline. Every receptor here comes from a human donor with classical Hodgkin lymphoma.

The chain uses TRBV19 and TRBJ2-3; weak D call: TRBD1 (6 bases). This CDR3 is built from 15 residues. The germline CDR1 and CDR2 sequences are LNHDA and SQIVND (reference sequence). V lost 5 bases to trimming and J lost 1 base, with 13 bases between them. CDR3 sequence reads: CASSPKDRGTDTQYF. Here the CDR3 DNA reads TGTGCCAGTAGTCCGAAGGACAGAGGCACAGATACGCAGTATTTT.

The J gene is TRBJ1-1, the V gene TRBV21-1; the tabulated D call, TRBD1, remains unverified against the DNA. TRBV21-1 is marked as a pseudogene. The CDR3 covers 14 residues. The CDR3 DNA is TGTGCCAGCAGCGAAACCGAGGGGGACAAGAGAGCTTTCTTT. Translating gives CASSETEGDKRAFF.

The chain links TRBV7-9 to TRBJ2-4; either TRBD1 or TRBD2 may fit D (5 bases each). This CDR3 has 16 amino acids. Germline CDR1 reads SEHNR; CDR2 reads FQNEAQ (reference sequence). With 3 bases removed from V and 2 bases from J, the gap between germline ends came to 14 bases. The CDR3 DNA reads TGTGCCAGCAGCTTTGGGGGAGTACTCACCAAAAACATTCAGTACTTC. Translated: CASSFGGVLTKNIQYF.

The chain employs TRBV30 and TRBJ1-6; D call uncertain. CDR1 and CDR2 from the germline V gene are GTSNPN and SVGIG (reference sequence). This CDR3 contains 14 residues. The V end lost 2 bases, the J end lost 2 bases, and 7 bases lay between the germline ends. This chain's CDR3 is CAWSRGPYNSPLHF. CDR3 nucleotides: TGTGCCTGGAGTCGCGGCCCCTATAATTCACCCCTCCACTTT.

The chain employs TRBV5-5 and TRBJ2-1, with TRBD1 matching over 10 bases. The germline gives CDR1 SGHKS, CDR2 YYEKEE (reference sequence). There are 16 residues in the CDR3. V dropped 3 bases and J dropped 5; count of bases not matched to a gene: 8. The CDR3 protein is CASSSQTGGSDNEQFF. The CDR3 bases are TGTGCCAGCAGCTCTCAGACAGGGGGCAGCGACAATGAGCAGTTCTTC. The whole variable domain, remainder taken from reference TRBV5-5 and TRBJ2-1, is DAGVTQSPTHLIKTRGQQVTLRCSPISGHKSVSWYQQVLGQGPQFIFQYYEKEERGRGNFPDRFSARQFPNYSSELNVNALLLGDSALYLCASSSQTGGSDNEQFFGPGTRLTVL.

The chain couples TRBV6-4 to TRBJ2-1; D is tentatively TRBD1 or TRBD2 (5 bases each). This CDR3 contains 18 residues. The V and J ends lost 2 bases and 5 bases respectively, with 22 bases between them. CDR1 is MRHNA, CDR2 SNTAGT, per germline. CDR3 in amino acids: CASSDRTVLRGKNNEQFF. In DNA form, the CDR3 reads TGTGCCAGCAGTGACCGAACAGTTTTGAGGGGCAAAAACAATGAGCAGTTCTTC.

The chain uses TRBV7-8 and TRBJ2-2; TRBD2 aligns across 7 bases. The CDR3 loop spans 16 amino acids. V was pared by 2 bases and J by 4 bases, with 7 bases of the junction left unmatched. The germline V gene encodes CDR1 SGHVS and CDR2 FQNEAQ. The CDR3 DNA reads as TGTGCCAGCAGCTTAATAACACTAGCGAGCACCGGGGAGCTGTTTTTT. Amino acids: CASSLITLASTGELFF.

This chain joins TRBV28 and TRBJ2-4, with D perhaps matching TRBD2 (5 bases). This CDR3 is 16 amino acids long. V lost 9 bases and J lost 3, with 21 bases in between. Germline V lookup: CDR1 MDHEN, CDR2 SYDVKM. The CDR3 loop is CASTLKGAVNKNIQYF. The CDR3 DNA sequence: TGTGCCAGTACTTTAAAAGGAGCGGTGAACAAAAACATTCAGTACTTC.

V usage is TRBV4-1 and J usage is TRBJ2-5; D is ambiguous. Per germline, CDR1 MGHRA and CDR2 YSYEKL. CDR3 size: 14 residues. V was trimmed by 6 bases and J by 2 bases, leaving 13 bases between them. This chain's CDR3 is CASSRLLQQETQYF. The CDR3 DNA sequence: TGCGCCAGCAGTCGACTGTTACAGCAAGAGACCCAGTACTTC.

The V gene is TRBV5-1, the J gene TRBJ2-7; D might be TRBD1 (5 bases). Germline lookup yields CDR1 SGHRS and CDR2 YFSETQ. The V gene lost 3 bases and the J gene lost 6 bases, with 16 bases spanning the gap. The CDR3 has 14 amino acids. CDR3 sequence reads: CASSSQGTTTEQYF. The DNA of the CDR3 is TGCGCCAGCAGCTCCCAGGGAACAACTACCGAGCAGTACTTC.

The genes are TRBV5-1 and TRBJ2-1; 9 bases fit TRBD2. The CDR3 runs to 14 residues. CDR1 and CDR2 (germline): SGHRS, YFSETQ. The ends lost 3 bases at V and 6 bases at J; junction bases unmatched: 4. Here the CDR3 DNA reads TGCGCCAGCAGCTCTGGGACTAGCAGCAATGAGCAGTTCTTC. As protein: CASSSGTSSNEQFF.

The chain employs TRBV19 and TRBJ2-7; the D gene is possibly TRBD1 (6 bases). The germline V gene encodes CDR1 LNHDA and CDR2 SQIVND (reference sequence). This CDR3 contains 12 residues. The germline V and J ends were trimmed by 5 bases and 4 bases, with 9 bases remaining between them. The CDR3 sequence: CASSQQGYEQYF. DNA of the CDR3: TGTGCCAGTAGTCAACAGGGTTACGAGCAGTACTTC.

The gene calls are TRBV30 and TRBJ2-1, with D unresolved. From germline, CDR1 is GTSNPN and CDR2 SVGIG (reference sequence). V lost 2 bases and J 6 bases, leaving 8 bases between the germline ends. The CDR3 sequence is 12 residues long. The CDR3 DNA follows: TGTGCCTGGAGTCCTAACCTCAATGAGCAGTTCTTC. This encodes CAWSPNLNEQFF.

This chain joins TRBV30 and TRBJ1-3; D ambiguous. The CDR3 totals 15 residues. From germline, CDR1 is GTSNPN and CDR2 SVGIG (reference sequence). V was pared by 2 bases and J by 0 bases, with 11 bases between. The CDR3 is CAWSIQMSSGNTIYF. CDR3 sequence (DNA): TGTGCCTGGAGTATACAGATGAGCTCTGGAAACACCATATATTTT.

The V call is TRBV2, the J call TRBJ1-5, with D perhaps matching TRBD1 (5 bases). Germline CDR1 reads SNHLY; CDR2 reads FYNNEI. The CDR3 is made up of 15 amino acids. Trimming left V 1 base short and J 1 base short, with 8 bases between. The CDR3 sequence is CASSEDRRSNQPQHF. The CDR3, as DNA: TGTGCCAGCAGTGAAGACAGGAGGAGCAATCAGCCCCAGCATTTT.

V is TRBV7-3 and J is TRBJ1-6; a weak D match, TRBD1 (5 bases). With 2 bases removed from V and 10 bases from J, the gap between germline ends came to 15 bases. The CDR3 contains 15 residues. CDR1 and CDR2 from the germline V gene are SGHTA and FQGTGA. This chain's CDR3 is CASSLHGAPVSPLHF. CDR3 DNA sequence: TGTGCCAGCAGCTTACACGGGGCGCCGGTATCACCCCTCCACTTT.

J is TRBJ2-1 and V is TRBV28; possibly TRBD2 for D (5 bases). In germline, CDR1 is MDHEN, CDR2 SYDVKM. The CDR3 loop spans 14 amino acids. Trimming stripped 1 base from V and 5 bases from J, with 9 bases between. CDR3 nucleotides: TGTGCCAGCAGTTTATTCGGACTGAACAATGAGCAGTTCTTC. Its translation: CASSLFGLNNEQFF.

This clone was observed a handful of times. V is TRBV19 and J is TRBJ1-1; 10 bases are shared with TRBD1. The CDR3 length is 15 residues. Germline lookup yields CDR1 LNHDA and CDR2 SQIVND (reference sequence). J lost 1 base, V lost 1 base, and 0 bases had no gene match. The CDR3 sequence: CASSIGTGGNTEAFF. The CDR3 nucleotides are TGTGCCAGTAGTATAGGGACAGGGGGGAACACTGAAGCTTTCTTT. The variable domain in full, completed from reference TRBV19 and TRBJ1-1, reads DGGITQSPKYLFRKEGQNVTLSCEQNLNHDAMYWYRQDPGQGLRLIYYSQIVNDFQKGDIAEGYSVSREKKESFPLTVTSAQKNPTAFYLCASSIGTGGNTEAFFGQGTRLTVV.

The gene calls are TRBV5-6 and TRBJ2-7; 10 bases are shared with TRBD2. Germline CDR1 is SGHDT and CDR2 is YYEEEE. With V trimmed by 4 bases and J by 2 bases, 12 bases remained unmatched. This CDR3 is built from 17 residues. CDR3 nucleotides: TGTGCCAGCAGCGACGGCGGTCTAGCGGGAGACCCCTACGAGCAGTACTTC. This translates into CASSDGGLAGDPYEQYF. Combining the CDR3 with reference TRBV5-6 and TRBJ2-7 gives the whole variable domain DAGVTQSPTHLIKTRGQQVTLRCSPKSGHDTVSWYQQALGQGPQFIFQYYEEEERQRGNFPDRFSGHQFPNYSSELNVNALLLGDSALYLCASSDGGLAGDPYEQYFGPGTRLTVT.

Note on this clone: Additional DNA sequences in this sample encode the identical CDR3. The CDR3 region is CASSFAPAAGLGRGTDTQYF. The CDR3 DNA is TGTGCCAGCAGTTTTGCCCCCGCCGCAGGACTAGGTAGGGGCACAGATACGCAGTATTTT. The V call is TRBV27, the J call TRBJ2-3, with 7 bases matching TRBD2. Germline CDR1 and CDR2: MNHEY and SMNVEV (reference sequence). The CDR3 is made up of 20 amino acids. J lost 1 base, V lost 3 bases, and 19 bases had no gene match.

This sequence joins TRBV7-9 and TRBJ1-2; 8 bases map to TRBD1. CDR1 is SEHNR and CDR2 is FQNEAQ in the germline V gene (reference sequence). The CDR3 extends over 13 amino acids. V was pared by 5 bases and J by 8 bases, with 7 bases of the junction left unmatched. The CDR3 region has the DNA TGTGCCAGCAGCCGCCAGGGGGCCTCAGGCTACACCTTC. Translated: CASSRQGASGYTF. Variable domain in full (rest from reference TRBV7-9 and TRBJ1-2): DTGVSQNPRHKITKRGQNVTFRCDPISEHNRLYWYRQTLGQGPEFLTYFQNEAQLEKSRLLSDRFSAERPKGSFSTLEIQRTEQGDSAMYLCASSRQGASGYTFGSGTRLTVV.

This chain connects TRBV19 to TRBJ1-2; the match to TRBD1 covers 7 bases. The trim removed 5 bases at V and 1 base at J, leaving 4 bases unmatched. Germline-derived CDR1 and CDR2 are LNHDA and SQIVND (reference sequence). This CDR3 contains 14 residues. The DNA for the CDR3 is TGTGCCAGTAGTCCCGCAGGGGGTAACTATGGCTACACCTTC. Amino acid sequence: CASSPAGGNYGYTF.

This chain uses TRBV5-1 with TRBJ2-5, with a weak D call TRBD2 (7 bases). The V and J ends lost 7 bases and 5 bases respectively, with 18 bases between them. Germline lookup yields CDR1 SGHRS and CDR2 YFSETQ. The CDR3 runs to 14 residues. CDR3 amino acids: CASFSGGLGETQYF. The CDR3 DNA is TGCGCCAGCTTCTCCGGGGGGCTCGGGGAGACCCAGTACTTC.

This clone was seen only a few times. This chain links TRBV10-1 with TRBJ2-7, with 8 bases that match TRBD2. Germline lookup yields CDR1 WNHNN and CDR2 SYGVQD (reference sequence). This CDR3 region has 12 residues. V gave up 5 bases and J gave up 3 bases; unmatched junction bases: 0. This chain's CDR3 is CASSTSGYEQYF. The DNA for the CDR3 is TGCGCCAGCAGTACTAGCGGCTACGAGCAGTACTTC.

The chain joins TRBV19 to TRBJ2-6; TRBD1 agrees at 9 bases. J gave up 0 bases and V 4 bases, and 7 bases lay outside the gene matches. This CDR3 spans 18 amino acids. Germline lookup yields CDR1 LNHDA and CDR2 SQIVND (reference sequence). CDR3 nucleotides: TGTGCCAGTAGTACCGACAGGGGGGGAAGCTCTGGGGCCAACGTCCTGACTTTC. Translated: CASSTDRGGSSGANVLTF.

This clone has only one observation. V gene TRBV5-1 combines with J gene TRBJ1-4; no clear D gene. CDR1 SGHRS and CDR2 YFSETQ come from the germline V gene. V was pared by 6 bases and J by 0 bases, with 12 bases between. This CDR3 has 15 residues. The CDR3 loop reads CASNTDGATNEKLFF. The CDR3 region has the DNA TGCGCCAGCAACACCGACGGTGCAACTAATGAAAAACTGTTTTTT.

This chain links TRBV6-5 with TRBJ1-2; 7 nucleotides line up with TRBD1. V was clipped by 4 bases and J by 6 bases; unmatched bases: 5. The germline V gene encodes CDR1 MNHEY and CDR2 SVGAGI. The CDR3 spans 13 residues. The CDR3 sequence: CASSSGTANGYTF. CDR3 sequence (DNA): TGTGCCAGCAGTTCCGGGACAGCAAATGGCTACACCTTC.